One T cell receptor beta chain is described in this entry. Relative to the germline gene, one junction end is altered; a read error may explain this. The sample originates from a study of patients and donors after allogeneic stem cell transplantation. Each CDR3 protein gets one entry after TCRdb re-called the RT-PCR reads with MiXCR. The sample has 920,000 or so distinct CDR3 sequences; approximately 18% are singletons. The CDR3 is 16 amino acids. Germline V lookup: CDR1 MNHEY, CDR2 SMNVEV (reference sequence). The sequence derives from a human donor who was either an allogeneic HSCT recipient or a stem cell or donor lymphocyte infusion donor (not recorded which). It is not recorded whose cells these are; they may come from a transplant donor. V gene TRBV27 combines with J gene TRBJ2-5, with D tentatively TRBD1 (5 bases). What was sequenced was blood, either unsorted or a sorted T cell fraction (not recorded which). CDR3 in DNA: TGTGCCAGCAGTTTAGCAGGGAAGAACGGGCAAGAGGCCCAGTACTTC. Its protein is CASSLAGKNGQEAQYF.